This paragraph covers one T cell receptor (beta chain) sequence. Its matching antigen is unknown. Collection of ten milliliters of peripheral blood was performed for each donor. The authors extracted at least 5 micrograms of total RNA per sample. This entry is derived from a study of blood T cells in healthy people across ages. The study's findings and limits: CMV status of donors was not determined, possibly confounding expanded clonotype changes.

Alongside a J-beta primer mix, a sample-barcoded 5' primer served in a second PCR lasting roughly 6 to 11 cycles. Per-sample output comprised a minimum of 3 million paired-end reads containing CDR3. One entry per CDR3 protein, called by TCRdb with MiXCR from the 5' RACE reads. Among more than 700,000 distinct CDR3 sequences, about 46% were seen once, and the ten largest hold 15% to 20%. The V gene lost 4 bases and the J gene lost 4 bases, with 9 bases spanning the gap. The CDR3 extends over 13 amino acids. Germline CDR1 is KGHDR and CDR2 is SFDVKD. The sample consisted of blood. This sequence originates from a man older than 75 in good health. The gene calls are TRBV24-1 and TRBJ1-2; D remains unclear. The CDR3 DNA reads TGTGCCACCAGTGAGAAGGGCGTCTATGGCTACACCTTC. Translating it yields CATSEKGVYGYTF.